This TCR beta chain emerged from a study of metastatic and nonmetastatic thyroid tumors. Looking at the study overall: From malignant and benign thyroid patients, repertoires in blood and in tumor or nodule tissue were compared.

Methods used by the authors: The study built a papillary thyroid cancer distant-metastasis classifier from CDR3 differences across clinicopathological groups. TCRdb re-called clones from the PCR reads using MiXCR. TCRdb, rather than the study authors, made the V and J calls. The sample lists about 18,000 clones, around 28% occurring once. Points on this clone: Its antigen remains unknown.

Study conclusions and caveats: The study reportedly found significantly higher TCR beta diversity in malignant thyroid tumors than benign nodules, in blood and tumor.

V dropped 1 base and J dropped 10 bases, with 11 bases sitting between them. The CDR3 runs to 13 residues. Per germline, CDR1 LGHNA and CDR2 YNFKEQ. Ahead of thyroid surgery, no patient had received treatment of any kind. This TCR came from a male donor with papillary thyroid cancer or a benign thyroid nodule (not recorded which). Some clones in this sample may be carry-over from other donors' samples. The sample was tumor tissue. V gene TRBV4-2 combines with J gene TRBJ1-5; D is unclear. The CDR3 DNA follows: TGTGCCAGCAGCCAAGCGGGTGGCCATCCCCAGCATTTT. It is translated as CASSQAGGHPQHF.